Here is one T cell receptor beta chain with its context. Its specific antigen is unknown. From each donor, a roughly 2.5 ml peripheral blood sample was collected into PAXgene tubes and stored at -80 degrees C. Without any T cell sorting, total RNA was extracted from whole blood using the PAXgene blood miRNA kit on an automated QIAcube. Peripheral blood from monozygotic twin pairs, either concordant or discordant for inflammatory bowel disease, underwent deep TCRalpha and TCRbeta repertoire profiling that used unique molecular barcoding. For every twin pair, smoking habits were documented, and each individual was categorised as a current, former or never smoker. This entry belongs to a study of monozygotic twins with inflammatory bowel disease (dated by TCRdb to the late 2010s). At the level of the whole study: In total, around 28 monozygotic twin pairs made up the full study: 19 Danish pairs, all IBD-discordant, plus nine German pairs, of which four were IBD-concordant and five were IBD-discordant. The search for disease-associated traits relied mainly on comparing IBD patients with their genetically identical healthy co-twins within discordant pairs. Each individual had, on average, about 151 000 unique TCRalpha sequences and 181 000 unique TCRbeta sequences available for analysis. General findings and caveats noted by the study authors: Fewer clonotypes were shared with other individuals by IBD patients than by healthy twins, most markedly in patients showing signs of disease activity. Repertoire similarity did not differ between concordant and discordant twins, which could be due to limited statistical power. Because patients were on differing immunosuppressive treatments, the repertoires may have picked up extra background noise and inter-individual variability. The analysis was unable to tell apart different T cell subtypes. A decrease in TCRbeta repertoire diversity, as measured by inverse Simpson index, was observed in IBD patients compared with their healthy co-twins. No single strong signal or clonotype linked to IBD turned up in the results, so the idea that one exists was not supported.

The library came from 5' RACE. Each TCR library was prepared from about 3.5 ug of total RNA. For each sample, cDNA was synthesized in eight separate reactions using SMARTScribe reverse transcriptase. During cDNA synthesis, template switching introduced unique molecular identifiers that contained a 6-nucleotide sample barcode. Two nested PCRs of roughly 16 and 10 cycles amplified the TCRalpha and TCRbeta cDNA, and bead purification followed each PCR. Before amplification, the cDNA was both treated with uracil DNA-glycosylase and purified with the QIAquick PCR purification kit. The second PCR added Illumina TruSeq-compatible adapters along with sample-specific barcodes. Library quality and concentration were checked on TapeStation and Qubit, and libraries were pooled at around 5 ng each. Sequencing of the pooled libraries was done on an Illumina HiSeq2500 single-index Rapid Run using custom sequencing primers and 2 x 100 bp reads. In the authors' own workflow: MiGEC version 1.2.6 was used for UMI-based consensus assembly to correct PCR and sequencing errors. MiXCR version 2.1.1 was used for V(D)J alignment, clonotype assembly and CDR3 extraction. To normalise gene usage, clonotype sharing and MAIT/NKT TCR abundance, the top 1000, 10 000 and 20 000 clonotypes in each sample were analysed. Diversity was computed as the inverse Simpson index with the vegan R package after downsampling to 27 000 UMIs. Paired Mann-Whitney U tests were applied to discordant twin pairs, with Benjamini-Hochberg correction for multiple testing. The reads, reprocessed by TCRdb, yield one row per CDR3 protein sequence and no DNA. These V and J calls are TCRdb output, not the study's own analysis. The sample table includes approximately 300,000 distinct CDR3 sequences. The top ten hold 5.6% of the sample.

The CDR3 runs 14 residues from the cysteine to the phenylalanine. The coding DNA is unavailable. CDR1 and CDR2, looked up from the germline V gene (reference sequence), are SGHKS and YYEKEE. The sequencing sample was made of blood. The receptor's source is a human donor with ulcerative colitis or Crohn's disease, or a healthy co-twin of an affected twin (not recorded which). The chain employs TRBV5-5 and TRBJ2-7; TCRdb designates TRBD1, a call that cannot be tested without DNA. CDR3 sequence: CASTTNRVGREQYF.